The clone carrying this TCR beta chain was seen at least ten times. The antigen remains undetermined. This sample is part of a study of T cells in Graves' hyperthyroidism and ophthalmopathy. General study results and limits: Blood samples included most of the expanded thyroid clonotypes exceeding 0.001.

Unmatched junction bases numbered 8, after V lost 6 bases and J lost 1 base. This CDR3 has 14 amino acids. Germline assignment: CDR1 SQVTM and CDR2 ANQGSEA. Ophthalmopathy in the patients scored at least 3 on Clinical Activity Score and at least 4 on NOSPECS grade, lasting under 3 months. A patient was excluded if there was uncontrolled infection, other autoimmune disease, pregnancy or lactation. Amplified TCR beta CDR3 regions came from RNA transcripts. TCR CDR3 underwent first-round RT-PCR with the HTBI primer set. TCRdb reprocessed the multiplex PCR reads with MiXCR, giving one entry per CDR3 protein. The sample carries approximately 410,000 distinct CDR3 sequences, roughly 15% recorded once.

The material sequenced was blood. This clonotype was sampled from a young man with Graves' ophthalmopathy. The chain employs TRBV29-1 and TRBJ1-1, with 7 bases lining up with TRBD1. The CDR3 loop is CSVANRGRNTEAFF. CDR3 sequence (DNA): TGCAGCGTCGCAAACAGGGGTCGGAACACTGAAGCTTTCTTT.